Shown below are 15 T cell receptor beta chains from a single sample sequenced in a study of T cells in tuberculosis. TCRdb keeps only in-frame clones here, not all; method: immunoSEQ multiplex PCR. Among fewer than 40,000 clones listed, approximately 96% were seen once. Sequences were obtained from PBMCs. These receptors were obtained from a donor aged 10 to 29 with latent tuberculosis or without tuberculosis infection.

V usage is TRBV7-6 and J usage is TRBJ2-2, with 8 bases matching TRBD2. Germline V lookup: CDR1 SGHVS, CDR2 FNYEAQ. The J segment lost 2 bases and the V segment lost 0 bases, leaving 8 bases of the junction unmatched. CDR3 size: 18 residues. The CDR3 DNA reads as TGTGCCAGCAGCTTAGCGCTGGTAGCGGGAAGTAACACCGGGGAGCTGTTTTTT. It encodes CASSLALVAGSNTGELFF.

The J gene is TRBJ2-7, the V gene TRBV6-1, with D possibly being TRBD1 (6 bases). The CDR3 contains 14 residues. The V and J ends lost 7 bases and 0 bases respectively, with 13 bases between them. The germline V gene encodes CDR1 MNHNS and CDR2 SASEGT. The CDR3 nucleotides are TGTGCCAGCACTCAGGGGACGGGCTCCTACGAGCAGTACTTC. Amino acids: CASTQGTGSYEQYF.

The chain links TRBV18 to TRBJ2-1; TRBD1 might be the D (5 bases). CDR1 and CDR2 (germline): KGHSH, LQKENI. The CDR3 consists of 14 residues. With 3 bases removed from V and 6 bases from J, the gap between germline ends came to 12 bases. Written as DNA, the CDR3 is TGTGCCAGCTCACCGAACCAGGGTAGCAATGAGCAGTTCTTC. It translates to CASSPNQGSNEQFF.

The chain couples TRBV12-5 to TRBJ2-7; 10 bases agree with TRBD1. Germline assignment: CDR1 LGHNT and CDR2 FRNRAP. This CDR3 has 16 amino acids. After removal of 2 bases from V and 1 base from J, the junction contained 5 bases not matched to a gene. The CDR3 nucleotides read TGTGCTAGTGGTTTGAGGACAGGGGGGGAATCCTACGAGCAGTACTTC. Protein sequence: CASGLRTGGESYEQYF.

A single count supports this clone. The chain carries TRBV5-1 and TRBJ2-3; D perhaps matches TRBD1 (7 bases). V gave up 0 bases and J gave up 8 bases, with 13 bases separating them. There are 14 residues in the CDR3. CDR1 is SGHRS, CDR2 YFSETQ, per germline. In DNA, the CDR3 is TGCGCCAGCAGCTTGGGGCAGGGGGACTTTACGCAGTATTTT. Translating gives CASSLGQGDFTQYF.

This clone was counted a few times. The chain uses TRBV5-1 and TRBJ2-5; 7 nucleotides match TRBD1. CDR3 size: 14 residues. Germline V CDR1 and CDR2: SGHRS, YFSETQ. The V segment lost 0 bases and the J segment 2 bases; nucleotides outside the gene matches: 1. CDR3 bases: TGCGCCAGCAGCTTGGGACAGGGTCAAGAGACCCAGTACTTC. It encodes CASSLGQGQETQYF. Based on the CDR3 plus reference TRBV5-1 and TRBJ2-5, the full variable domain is KAGVTQTPRYLIKTRGQQVTLSCSPISGHRSVSWYQQTPGQGLQFLFEYFSETQRNKGNFPGRFSGRQFSNSRSEMNVSTLELGDSALYLCASSLGQGQETQYFGPGTRLLVL.

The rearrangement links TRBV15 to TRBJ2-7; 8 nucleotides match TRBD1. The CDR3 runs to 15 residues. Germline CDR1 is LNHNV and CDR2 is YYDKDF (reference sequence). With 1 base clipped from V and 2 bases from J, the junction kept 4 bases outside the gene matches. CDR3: CATSRAGQGTYEQYF. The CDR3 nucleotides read TGTGCCACCAGCAGAGCCGGACAGGGAACCTACGAGCAGTACTTC.

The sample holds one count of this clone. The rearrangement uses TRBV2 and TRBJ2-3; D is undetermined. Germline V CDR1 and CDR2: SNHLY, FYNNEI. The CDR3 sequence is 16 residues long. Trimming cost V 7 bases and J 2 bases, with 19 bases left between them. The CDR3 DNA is TGTGCCAGCAAGGAGAAATTCACCACTTCCACAGATACGCAGTATTTT. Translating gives CASKEKFTTSTDTQYF. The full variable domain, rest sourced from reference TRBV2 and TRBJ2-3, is EPEVTQTPSHQVTQMGQEVILRCVPISNHLYFYWYRQILGQKVEFLVSFYNNEISEKSEIFDDQFSVERPDGSNFTLKIRSTKLEDSAMYFCASKEKFTTSTDTQYFGPGTRLTVL.

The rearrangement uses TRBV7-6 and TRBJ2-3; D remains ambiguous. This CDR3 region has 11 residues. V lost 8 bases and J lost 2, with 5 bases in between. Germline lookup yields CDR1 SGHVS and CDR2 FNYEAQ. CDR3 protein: CASQNTDTQYF. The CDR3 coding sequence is TGTGCCAGCCAAAACACAGATACGCAGTATTTT.

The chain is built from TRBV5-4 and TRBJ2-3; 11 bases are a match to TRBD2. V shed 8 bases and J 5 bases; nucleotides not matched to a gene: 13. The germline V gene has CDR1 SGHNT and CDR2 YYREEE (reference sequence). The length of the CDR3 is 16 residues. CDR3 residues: CASSLSLAGARDTQYF. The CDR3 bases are TGTGCCAGTAGTCTCTCACTAGCGGGGGCAAGAGATACGCAGTATTTT.

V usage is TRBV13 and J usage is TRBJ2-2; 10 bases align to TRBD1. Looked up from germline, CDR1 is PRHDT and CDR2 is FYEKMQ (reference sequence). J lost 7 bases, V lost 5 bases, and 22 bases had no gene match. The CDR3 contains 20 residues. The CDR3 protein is CASSPRDRGQDRRSNGELFF. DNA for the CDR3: TGTGCCAGCAGCCCGAGAGACAGGGGGCAGGACCGGAGGAGCAACGGGGAGCTGTTTTTT.

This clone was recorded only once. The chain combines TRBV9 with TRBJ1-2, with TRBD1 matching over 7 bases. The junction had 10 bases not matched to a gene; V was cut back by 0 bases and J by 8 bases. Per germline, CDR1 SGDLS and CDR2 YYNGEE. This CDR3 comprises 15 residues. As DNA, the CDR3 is TGTGCCAGCAGCGTAGATTTTCAGGGGGTGGACGGCTACACCTTC. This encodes CASSVDFQGVDGYTF.

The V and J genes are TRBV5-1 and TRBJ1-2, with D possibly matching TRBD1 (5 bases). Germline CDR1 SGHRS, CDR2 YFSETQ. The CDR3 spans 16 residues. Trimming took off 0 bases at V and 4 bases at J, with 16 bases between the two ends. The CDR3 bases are TGCGCCAGCAGCTTGGGAGGAGGGGAGTCTGGCTATGGCTACACCTTC. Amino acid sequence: CASSLGGGESGYGYTF.

CDR3 sequence: CAIRDSGSVSYNEQFF. Here the CDR3 DNA reads TGTGCCATCAGAGACTCAGGGTCGGTCTCCTACAATGAGCAGTTCTTC. The rearrangement uses TRBV10-3 and TRBJ2-1, with D tentatively TRBD1 (5 bases). The CDR3 runs 16 residues. Per the germline V gene, CDR1 is ENHRY and CDR2 is SYGVKD. Trimming left V 6 bases short and J 0 bases short, with 15 bases between.

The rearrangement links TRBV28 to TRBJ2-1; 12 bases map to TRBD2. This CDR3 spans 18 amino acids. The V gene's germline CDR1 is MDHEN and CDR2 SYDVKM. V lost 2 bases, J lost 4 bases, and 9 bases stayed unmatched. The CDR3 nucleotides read TGTGCCAGCAGTTTACCGACTAGCGGGAGACGAAGTTACAATGAGCAGTTCTTC. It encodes CASSLPTSGRRSYNEQFF.